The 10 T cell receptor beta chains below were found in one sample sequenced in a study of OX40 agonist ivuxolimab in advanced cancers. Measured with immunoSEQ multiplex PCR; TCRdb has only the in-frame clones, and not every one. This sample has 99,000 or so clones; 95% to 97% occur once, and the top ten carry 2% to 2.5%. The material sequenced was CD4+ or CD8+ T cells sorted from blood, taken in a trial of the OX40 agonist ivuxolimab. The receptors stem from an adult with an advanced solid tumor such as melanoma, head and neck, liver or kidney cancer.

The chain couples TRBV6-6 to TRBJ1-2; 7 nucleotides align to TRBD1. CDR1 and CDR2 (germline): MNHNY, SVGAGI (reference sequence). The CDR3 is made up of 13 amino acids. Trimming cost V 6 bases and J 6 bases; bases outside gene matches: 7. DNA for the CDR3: TGTGCCAGCAGCCTCGGGACAGAAAATGGCTACACCTTC. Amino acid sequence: CASSLGTENGYTF.

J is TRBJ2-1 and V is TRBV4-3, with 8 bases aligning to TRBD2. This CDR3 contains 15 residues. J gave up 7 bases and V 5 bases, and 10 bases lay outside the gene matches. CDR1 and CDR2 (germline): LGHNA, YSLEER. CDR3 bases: TGCGCCAGCAGCGGCGGGAGGTCAAGAGCGAATGAGCAGTTCTTC. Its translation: CASSGGRSRANEQFF.

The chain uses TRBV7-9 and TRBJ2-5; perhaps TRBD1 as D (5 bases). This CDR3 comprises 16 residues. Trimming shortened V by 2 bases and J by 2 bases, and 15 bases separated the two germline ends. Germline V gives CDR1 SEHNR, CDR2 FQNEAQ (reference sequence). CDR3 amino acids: CASSLMVRAFQETQYF. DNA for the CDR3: TGTGCCAGCAGCTTAATGGTCAGGGCTTTTCAAGAGACCCAGTACTTC.

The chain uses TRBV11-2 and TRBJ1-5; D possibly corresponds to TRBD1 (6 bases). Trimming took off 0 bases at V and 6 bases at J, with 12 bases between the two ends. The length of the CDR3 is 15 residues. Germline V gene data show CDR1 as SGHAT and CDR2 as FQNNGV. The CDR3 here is CASSLDRGLGQPQHF. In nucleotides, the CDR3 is TGTGCCAGCAGCTTAGACAGGGGCCTCGGTCAGCCCCAGCATTTT. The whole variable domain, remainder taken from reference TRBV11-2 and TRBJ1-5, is EAGVAQSPRYKIIEKRQSVAFWCNPISGHATLYWYQQILGQGPKLLIQFQNNGVVDDSQLPKDRFSAERLKGVDSTLKIQPAKLEDSAVYLCASSLDRGLGQPQHFGDGTRLSIL.

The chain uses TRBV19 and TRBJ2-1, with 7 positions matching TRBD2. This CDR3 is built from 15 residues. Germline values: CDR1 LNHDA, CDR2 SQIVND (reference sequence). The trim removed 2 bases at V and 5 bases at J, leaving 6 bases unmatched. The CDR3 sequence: CASSITGTIDNEQFF. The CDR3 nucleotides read TGTGCCAGTAGTATAACCGGGACTATAGACAATGAGCAGTTCTTC.

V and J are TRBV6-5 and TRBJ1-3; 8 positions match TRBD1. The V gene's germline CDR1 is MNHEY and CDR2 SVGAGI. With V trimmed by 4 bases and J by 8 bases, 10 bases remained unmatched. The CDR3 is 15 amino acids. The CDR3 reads CASSSLAGGIDTIYF. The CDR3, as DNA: TGTGCCAGCAGTTCCCTAGCAGGGGGCATTGACACCATATATTTT.

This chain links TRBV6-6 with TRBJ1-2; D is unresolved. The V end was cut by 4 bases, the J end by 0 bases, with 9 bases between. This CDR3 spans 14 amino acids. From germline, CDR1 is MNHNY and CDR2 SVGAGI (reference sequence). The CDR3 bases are TGTGCCAGCAGTTCTGCGATTGCTAACTATGGCTACACCTTC. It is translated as CASSSAIANYGYTF.

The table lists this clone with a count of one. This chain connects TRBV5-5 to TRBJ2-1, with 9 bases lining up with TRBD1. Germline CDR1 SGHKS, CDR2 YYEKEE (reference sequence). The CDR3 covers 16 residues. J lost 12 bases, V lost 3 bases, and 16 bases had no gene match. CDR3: CASSSTPGQGDRGQFF. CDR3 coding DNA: TGTGCCAGCAGCTCAACGCCGGGACAGGGTGATAGGGGGCAGTTCTTC.

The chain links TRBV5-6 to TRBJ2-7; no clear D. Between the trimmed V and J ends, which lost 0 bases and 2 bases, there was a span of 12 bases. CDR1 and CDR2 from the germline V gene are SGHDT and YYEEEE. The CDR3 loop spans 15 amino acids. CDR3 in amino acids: CASSLVVTATYEQYF. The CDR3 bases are TGTGCCAGCAGCTTGGTCGTGACGGCGACCTACGAGCAGTACTTC.

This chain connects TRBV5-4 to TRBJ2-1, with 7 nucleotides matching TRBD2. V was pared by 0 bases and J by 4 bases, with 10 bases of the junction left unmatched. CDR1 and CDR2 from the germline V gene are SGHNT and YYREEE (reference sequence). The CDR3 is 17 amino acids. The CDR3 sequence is CASSLDPSGNLYNEQFF. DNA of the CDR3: TGTGCCAGCAGCTTGGATCCTAGCGGAAACTTATACAATGAGCAGTTCTTC.